This record looks at one TCR beta chain sequence and its context. Its specificity is unknown. The data belong to a study of beta chain features in type 1 diabetes. General study findings and limits: Moderately but significantly shorter TCRB CDR3s were found in Type 1 diabetes patients in all four CD4+ subsets.

Isolated RNA was reverse transcribed in full, so expressed TCRB transcripts were sequenced. Sequenced naive, central memory and regulatory T cell samples produced an average of approximately 3.5 million reads. Profiled with immunoSEQ multiplex PCR; TCRdb holds only in-frame clones, not every one. Of approximately 250,000 clones in the sample, approximately 24% were seen once. The V end lost 1 base, the J end lost 3 bases, and 10 bases lay between the germline ends. This CDR3 contains 14 residues. Germline CDR1 and CDR2: SGHAT and FQNNGV. The chain carries TRBV11-2 and TRBJ2-7; tentatively, D is TRBD1 (5 bases). The sequenced sample was naive CD4+ T cells from blood. This TCR was sampled from a woman in her thirties with type 1 diabetes. CDR3 loop: CASSLGGRDYEQYF. DNA for the CDR3: TGTGCCAGCAGCTTAGGAGGCAGGGACTACGAGCAGTACTTC.